This section outlines one TCR beta chain sequence together with its context. The CDR3 is 14 amino acids. J was trimmed by 3 bases and V by 3 bases; bases with no gene match: 4. Germline CDR1 reads KGHSH; CDR2 reads LQKENI. TCRdb processed the RT-PCR reads anew with MiXCR; each CDR3 protein has one entry. The sample contains around 700,000 distinct CDR3 sequences, approximately 15% of which appear only once. The receptor comes from a female donor in good health, serving as a healthy control. V gene TRBV18 combines with J gene TRBJ1-1; 7 nucleotides align to TRBD1. Sequenced input: memory CD4+ T cells from blood. In DNA form, the CDR3 reads TGTGCCAGCTCACCGACTGACAGGGACACTGAAGCTTTCTTT. Translated: CASSPTDRDTEAFF.